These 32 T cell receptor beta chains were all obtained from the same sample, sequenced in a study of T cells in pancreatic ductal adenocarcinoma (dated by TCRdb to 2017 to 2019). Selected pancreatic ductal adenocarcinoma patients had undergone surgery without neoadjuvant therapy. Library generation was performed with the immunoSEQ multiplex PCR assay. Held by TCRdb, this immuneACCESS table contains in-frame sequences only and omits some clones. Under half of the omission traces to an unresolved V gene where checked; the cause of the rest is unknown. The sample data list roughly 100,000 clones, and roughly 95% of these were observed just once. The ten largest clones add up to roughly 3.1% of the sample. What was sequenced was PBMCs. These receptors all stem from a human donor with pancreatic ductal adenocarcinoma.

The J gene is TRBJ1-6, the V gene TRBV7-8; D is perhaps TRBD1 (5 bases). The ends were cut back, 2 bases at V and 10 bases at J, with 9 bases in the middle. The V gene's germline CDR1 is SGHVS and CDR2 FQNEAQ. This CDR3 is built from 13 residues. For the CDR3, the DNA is TGTGCCAGCAGCTTATCGGGGGTCTCACCCCTCCACTTT. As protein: CASSLSGVSPLHF. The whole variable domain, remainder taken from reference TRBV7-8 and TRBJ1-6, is GAGVSQSPRYKVAKRGQDVALRCDPISGHVSLFWYQQALGQGPEFLTYFQNEAQLDKSGLPSDRFFAERPEGSVSTLKIQRTQQEDSAVYLCASSLSGVSPLHFGNGTRLTVT.

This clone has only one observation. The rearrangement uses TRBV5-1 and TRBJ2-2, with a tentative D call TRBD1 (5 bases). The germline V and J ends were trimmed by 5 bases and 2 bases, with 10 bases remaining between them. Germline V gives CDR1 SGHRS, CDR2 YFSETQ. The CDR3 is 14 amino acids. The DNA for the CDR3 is TGCGCCAGCAGGCGGCAGGGTAACACCGGGGAGCTGTTTTTT. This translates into CASRRQGNTGELFF.

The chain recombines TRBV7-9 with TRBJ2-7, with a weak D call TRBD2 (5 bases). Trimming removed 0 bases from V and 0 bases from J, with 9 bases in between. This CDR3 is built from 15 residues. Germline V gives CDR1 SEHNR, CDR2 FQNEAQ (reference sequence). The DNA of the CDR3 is TGTGCCAGCAGCTTAGCCCGGGGAGTCTCCTACGAGCAGTACTTC. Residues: CASSLARGVSYEQYF.

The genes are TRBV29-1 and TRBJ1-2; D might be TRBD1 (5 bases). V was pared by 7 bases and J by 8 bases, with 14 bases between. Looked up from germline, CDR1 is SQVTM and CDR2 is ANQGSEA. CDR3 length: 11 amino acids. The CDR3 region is CSGGTAGGYTF. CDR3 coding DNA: TGCAGCGGCGGGACCGCAGGAGGCTACACCTTC.

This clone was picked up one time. The CDR3 DNA sequence: TGTGCCAGCAGTTCCGGGACAGCCTACAATCAGCCCCAGCATTTT. Translation gives CASSSGTAYNQPQHF. This chain uses TRBV2 with TRBJ1-5; 7 bases match TRBD1. The CDR3 spans 15 residues. Germline CDR1 reads SNHLY; CDR2 reads FYNNEI. J was trimmed by 3 bases and V by 5 bases; bases with no gene match: 7. The full variable domain, rest sourced from reference TRBV2 and TRBJ1-5, is EPEVTQTPSHQVTQMGQEVILRCVPISNHLYFYWYRQILGQKVEFLVSFYNNEISEKSEIFDDQFSVERPDGSNFTLKIRSTKLEDSAMYFCASSSGTAYNQPQHFGDGTRLSIL.

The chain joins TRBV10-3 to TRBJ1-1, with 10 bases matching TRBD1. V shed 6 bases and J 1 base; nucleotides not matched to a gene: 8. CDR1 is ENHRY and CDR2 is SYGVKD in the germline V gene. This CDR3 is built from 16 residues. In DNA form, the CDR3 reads TGTGCCATCAGCGGGACAGGGGTCGTTAGGAACACTGAAGCTTTCTTT. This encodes CAISGTGVVRNTEAFF.

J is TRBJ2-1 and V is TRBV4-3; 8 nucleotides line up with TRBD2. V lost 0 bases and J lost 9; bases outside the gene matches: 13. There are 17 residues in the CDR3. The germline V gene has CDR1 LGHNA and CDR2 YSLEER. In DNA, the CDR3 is TGCGCCAGCAGCCAAGATCTCTTACGGGAGGGCCGGGGTGAGCAGTTCTTC. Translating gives CASSQDLLREGRGEQFF.

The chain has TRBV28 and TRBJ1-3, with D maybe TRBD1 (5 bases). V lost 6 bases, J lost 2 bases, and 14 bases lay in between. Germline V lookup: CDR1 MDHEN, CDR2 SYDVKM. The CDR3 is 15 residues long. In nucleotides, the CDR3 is TGTGCCAGCAGCCACCCCGACAGAACTGGAAACACCATATATTTT. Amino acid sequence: CASSHPDRTGNTIYF.

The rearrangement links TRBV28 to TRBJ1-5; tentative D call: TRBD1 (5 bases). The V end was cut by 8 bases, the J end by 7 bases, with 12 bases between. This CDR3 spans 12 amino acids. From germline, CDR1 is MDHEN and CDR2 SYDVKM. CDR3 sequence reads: CASRGKVQPQHF. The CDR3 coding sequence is TGTGCCAGCCGGGGGAAGGTCCAGCCCCAGCATTTT. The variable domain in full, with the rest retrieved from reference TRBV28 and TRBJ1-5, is DVKVTQSSRYLVKRTGEKVFLECVQDMDHENMFWYRQDPGLGLRLIYFSYDVKMKEKGDIPEGYSVSREKKERFSLILESASTNQTSMYLCASRGKVQPQHFGDGTRLSIL.

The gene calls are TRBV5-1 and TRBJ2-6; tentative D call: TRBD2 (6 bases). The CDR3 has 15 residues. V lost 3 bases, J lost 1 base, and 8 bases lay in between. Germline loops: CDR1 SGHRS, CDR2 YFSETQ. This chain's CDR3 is CASSSGSSGANVLTF. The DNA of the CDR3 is TGCGCCAGCAGCTCCGGGAGTTCTGGGGCCAACGTCCTGACTTTC. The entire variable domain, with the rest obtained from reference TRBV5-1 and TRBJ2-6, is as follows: KAGVTQTPRYLIKTRGQQVTLSCSPISGHRSVSWYQQTPGQGLQFLFEYFSETQRNKGNFPGRFSGRQFSNSRSEMNVSTLELGDSALYLCASSSGSSGANVLTFGAGSRLTVL.

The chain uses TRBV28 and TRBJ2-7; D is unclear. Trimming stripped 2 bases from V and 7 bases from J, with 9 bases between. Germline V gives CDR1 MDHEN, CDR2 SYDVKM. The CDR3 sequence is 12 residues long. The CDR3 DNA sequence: TGTGCCAGCAGTTTACCCCGAGAAGAGCAGTACTTC. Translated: CASSLPREEQYF. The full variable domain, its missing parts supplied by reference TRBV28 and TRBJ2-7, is DVKVTQSSRYLVKRTGEKVFLECVQDMDHENMFWYRQDPGLGLRLIYFSYDVKMKEKGDIPEGYSVSREKKERFSLILESASTNQTSMYLCASSLPREEQYFGPGTRLTVT.

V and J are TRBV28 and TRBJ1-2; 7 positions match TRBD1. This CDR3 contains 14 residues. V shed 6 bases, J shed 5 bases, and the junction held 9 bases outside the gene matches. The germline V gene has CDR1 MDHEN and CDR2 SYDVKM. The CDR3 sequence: CASRPTGRGYGYTF. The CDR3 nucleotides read TGTGCCAGCAGACCGACAGGGAGAGGGTATGGCTACACCTTC.

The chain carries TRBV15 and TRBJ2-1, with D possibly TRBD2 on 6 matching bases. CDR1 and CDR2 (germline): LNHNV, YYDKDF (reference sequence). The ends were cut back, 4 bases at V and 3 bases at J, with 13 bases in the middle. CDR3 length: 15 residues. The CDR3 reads CATSKYGSFYNEQFF. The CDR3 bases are TGTGCCACCAGCAAGTACGGGAGTTTCTACAATGAGCAGTTCTTC.

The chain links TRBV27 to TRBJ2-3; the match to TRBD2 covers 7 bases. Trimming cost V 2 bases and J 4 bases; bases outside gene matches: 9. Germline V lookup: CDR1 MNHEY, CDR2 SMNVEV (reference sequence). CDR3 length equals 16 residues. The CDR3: CASSLAGTGGPDTQYF. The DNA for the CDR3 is TGTGCCAGCAGTTTAGCGGGGACGGGAGGCCCAGATACGCAGTATTTT.

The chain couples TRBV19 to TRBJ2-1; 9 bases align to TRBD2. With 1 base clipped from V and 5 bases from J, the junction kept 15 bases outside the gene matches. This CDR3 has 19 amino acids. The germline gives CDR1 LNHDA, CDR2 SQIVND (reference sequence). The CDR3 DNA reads TGTGCCAGTAGTATAGTTATCGGATTTTGGACTAGCGAGCACAATGAGCAGTTCTTC. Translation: CASSIVIGFWTSEHNEQFF.

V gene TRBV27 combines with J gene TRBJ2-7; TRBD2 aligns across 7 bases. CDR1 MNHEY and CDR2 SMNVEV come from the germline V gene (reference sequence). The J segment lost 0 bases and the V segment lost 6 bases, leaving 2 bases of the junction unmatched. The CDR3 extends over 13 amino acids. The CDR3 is CASRRDYSYEQYF. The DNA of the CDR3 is TGTGCCAGCAGGAGGGACTACTCCTACGAGCAGTACTTC.

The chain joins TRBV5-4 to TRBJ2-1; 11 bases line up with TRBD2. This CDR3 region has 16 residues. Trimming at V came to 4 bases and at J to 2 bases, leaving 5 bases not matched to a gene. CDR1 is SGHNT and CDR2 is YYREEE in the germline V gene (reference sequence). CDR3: CASSPRLAGTYNEQFF. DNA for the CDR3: TGTGCCAGCAGCCCCCGACTAGCGGGAACCTACAATGAGCAGTTCTTC.

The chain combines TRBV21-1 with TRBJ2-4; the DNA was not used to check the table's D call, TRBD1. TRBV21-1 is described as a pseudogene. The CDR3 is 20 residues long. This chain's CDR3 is CASSRSQGAINPLAKNIQYF. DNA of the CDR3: TGTGCCAGCAGCAGGTCGCAGGGGGCAATAAATCCTCTAGCCAAAAACATTCAGTACTTC.

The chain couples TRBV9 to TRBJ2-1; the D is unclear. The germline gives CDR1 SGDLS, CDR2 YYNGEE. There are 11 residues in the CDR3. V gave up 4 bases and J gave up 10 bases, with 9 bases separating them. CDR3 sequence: CASSSYREQFF. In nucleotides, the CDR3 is TGTGCCAGCAGCTCCTACAGAGAGCAGTTCTTC. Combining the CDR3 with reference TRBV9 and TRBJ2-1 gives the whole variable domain DSGVTQTPKHLITATGQRVTLRCSPRSGDLSVYWYQQSLDQGLQFLIQYYNGEERAKGNILERFSAQQFPDLHSELNLSSLELGDSALYFCASSSYREQFFGPGTRLTVL.

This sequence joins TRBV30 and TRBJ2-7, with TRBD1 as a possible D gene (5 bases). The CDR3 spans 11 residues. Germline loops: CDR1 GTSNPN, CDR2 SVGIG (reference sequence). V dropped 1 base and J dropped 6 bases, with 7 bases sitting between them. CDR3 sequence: CAWSEGSEQYF. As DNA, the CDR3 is TGTGCCTGGAGTGAGGGGTCCGAGCAGTACTTC. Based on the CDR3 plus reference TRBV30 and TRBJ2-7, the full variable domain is SQTIHQWPATLVQPVGSPLSLECTVEGTSNPNLYWYRQAAGRGLQLLFYSVGIGQISSEVPQNLSASRPQDRQFILSSKKLLLSDSGFYLCAWSEGSEQYFGPGTRLTVT.

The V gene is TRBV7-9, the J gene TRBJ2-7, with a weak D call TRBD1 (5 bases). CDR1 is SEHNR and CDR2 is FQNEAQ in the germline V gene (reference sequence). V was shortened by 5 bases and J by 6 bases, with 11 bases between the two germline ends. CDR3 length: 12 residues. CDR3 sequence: CASSPQVAEQYF. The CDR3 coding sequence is TGTGCCAGCAGCCCACAGGTCGCCGAGCAGTACTTC.

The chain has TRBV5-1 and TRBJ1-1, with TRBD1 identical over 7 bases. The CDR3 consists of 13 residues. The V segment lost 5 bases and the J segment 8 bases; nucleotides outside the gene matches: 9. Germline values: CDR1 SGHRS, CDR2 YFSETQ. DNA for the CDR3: TGCGCCAGCAGTCCTAATGAGGGGGCCGAAGCTTTCTTT. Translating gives CASSPNEGAEAFF.

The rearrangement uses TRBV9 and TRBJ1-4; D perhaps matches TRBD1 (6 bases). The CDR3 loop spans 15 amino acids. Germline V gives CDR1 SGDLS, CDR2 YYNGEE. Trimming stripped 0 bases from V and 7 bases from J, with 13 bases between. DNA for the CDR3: TGTGCCAGCAGCGTAGTAGCAGGGGTTGGTGAAAAACTGTTTTTT. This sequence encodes CASSVVAGVGEKLFF. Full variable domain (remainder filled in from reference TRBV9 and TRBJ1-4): DSGVTQTPKHLITATGQRVTLRCSPRSGDLSVYWYQQSLDQGLQFLIQYYNGEERAKGNILERFSAQQFPDLHSELNLSSLELGDSALYFCASSVVAGVGEKLFFGSGTQLSVL.

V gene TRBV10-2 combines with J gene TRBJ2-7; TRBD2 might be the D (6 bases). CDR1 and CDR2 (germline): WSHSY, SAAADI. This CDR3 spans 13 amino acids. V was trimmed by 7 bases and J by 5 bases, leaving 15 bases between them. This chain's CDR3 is CASTDQGRHEQYF. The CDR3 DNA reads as TGCGCCAGCACGGACCAAGGGAGGCACGAGCAGTACTTC.

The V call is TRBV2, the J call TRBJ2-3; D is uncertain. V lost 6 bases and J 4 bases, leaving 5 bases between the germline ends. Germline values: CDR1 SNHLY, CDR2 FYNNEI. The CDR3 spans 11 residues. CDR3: CASSLADTQYF. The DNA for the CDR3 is TGTGCCAGCAGCCTAGCAGATACGCAGTATTTT.

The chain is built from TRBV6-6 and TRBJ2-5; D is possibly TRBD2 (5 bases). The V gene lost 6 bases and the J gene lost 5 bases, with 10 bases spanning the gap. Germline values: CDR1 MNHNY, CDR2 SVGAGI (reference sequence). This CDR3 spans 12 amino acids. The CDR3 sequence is CASSPGSETQYF. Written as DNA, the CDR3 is TGTGCCAGCAGCCCGGGGTCGGAGACCCAGTACTTC.

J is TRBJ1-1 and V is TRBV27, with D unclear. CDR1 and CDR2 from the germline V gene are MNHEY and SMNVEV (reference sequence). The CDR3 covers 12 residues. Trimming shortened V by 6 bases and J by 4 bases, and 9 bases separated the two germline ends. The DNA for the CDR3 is TGTGCCAGCAGAGAGGGTGGCACTGAAGCTTTCTTT. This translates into CASREGGTEAFF.

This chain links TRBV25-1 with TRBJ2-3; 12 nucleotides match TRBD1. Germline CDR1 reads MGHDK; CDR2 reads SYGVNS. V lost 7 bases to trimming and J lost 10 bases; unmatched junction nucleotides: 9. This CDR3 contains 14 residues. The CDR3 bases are TGTGCCAGCACCCCGGGACAGGGGGCTGATTCGCAGTATTTT. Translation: CASTPGQGADSQYF.

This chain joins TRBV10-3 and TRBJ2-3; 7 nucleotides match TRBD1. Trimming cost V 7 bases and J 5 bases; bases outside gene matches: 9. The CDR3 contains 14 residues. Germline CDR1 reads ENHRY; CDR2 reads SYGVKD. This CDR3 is CAINSDRELDTQYF. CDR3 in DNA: TGTGCCATCAATTCTGACAGGGAATTAGATACGCAGTATTTT.

The CDR3 nucleotides are TGTGCCAGTAGTAAGGGACAAGCCTACAATGAGCAGTTCTTC. Its translation is CASSKGQAYNEQFF. The chain has TRBV19 and TRBJ2-1; D perhaps matches TRBD1 (6 bases). The germline gives CDR1 LNHDA, CDR2 SQIVND (reference sequence). V dropped 4 bases and J dropped 2 bases, with 9 bases sitting between them. There are 14 residues in the CDR3.

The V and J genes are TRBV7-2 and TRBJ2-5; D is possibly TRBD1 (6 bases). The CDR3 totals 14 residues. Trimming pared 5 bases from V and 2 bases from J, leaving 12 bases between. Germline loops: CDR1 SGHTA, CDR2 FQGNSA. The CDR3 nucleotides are TGTGCCAGCAGCCATGGACAGCTTCAAGAGACCCAGTACTTC. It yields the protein CASSHGQLQETQYF.

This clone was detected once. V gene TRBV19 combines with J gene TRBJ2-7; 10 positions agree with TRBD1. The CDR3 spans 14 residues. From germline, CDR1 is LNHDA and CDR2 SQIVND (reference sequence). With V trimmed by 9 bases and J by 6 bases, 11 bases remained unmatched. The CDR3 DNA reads TGTGCCAGCAATCCCGGGACAGGGGTAGGCGAGCAGTACTTC. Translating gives CASNPGTGVGEQYF. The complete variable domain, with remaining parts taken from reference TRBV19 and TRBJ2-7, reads DGGITQSPKYLFRKEGQNVTLSCEQNLNHDAMYWYRQDPGQGLRLIYYSQIVNDFQKGDIAEGYSVSREKKESFPLTVTSAQKNPTAFYLCASNPGTGVGEQYFGPGTRLTVT.